This T cell receptor beta chain emerged from a study of T cells in Graves' hyperthyroidism and ophthalmopathy. The study, taken as a whole, reports: Blood also showed most of the thyroid clonotypes that were expanded above 0.001.

These patients, aged 18 to 65, had recently diagnosed hyperthyroidism lasting under 2 months. Clinical symptoms, serum thyroxine, TRAb, thyroid ultrasound and orbital computed tomography informed diagnoses. This CDR3 contains 13 residues. Trimming removed 2 bases from V and 4 bases from J, with 8 bases in between. CDR1 LGHNT and CDR2 FRNRAP come from the germline V gene. This clonotype appeared many times. Its antigen is undetermined. RNA transcripts served as the template for amplifying TCR beta CDR3 regions. A first-round RT-PCR of the TCR CDR3 used the HTBI primer set. TCRdb reprocessed the multiplex PCR reads via MiXCR and lists one record per CDR3 protein. The sample contains 400,000 to 550,000 distinct CDR3 sequences, around 14% of which appear only once.

V and J are TRBV12-5 and TRBJ1-2; tentatively, D is TRBD1 (5 bases). The specimen was blood. This sequence was found in a woman aged 18-30 years with Graves' hyperthyroidism. Here the CDR3 DNA reads TGTGCTAGTGGTTTGAGACAGCTCTATGGCTACACCTTC. Translated, it gives CASGLRQLYGYTF.